This T cell receptor beta chain was profiled in a study of T cell responses to AZD1222 COVID-19 vaccine. General study points: After the peak T cell response, and only then, were repertoires sampled. Elevations in Spike-specific TCR breadth and depth followed administration of two AZD1222 doses. Females outnumbered males among donors, who were mostly white British; clonal diversity was possibly underestimated. Across spike, vaccine-associated CD4 TCRs were found, dominant at 160-218 and 743-854.

This CDR3 spans 11 amino acids. Trimming shortened V by 5 bases and J by 6 bases, and 6 bases separated the two germline ends. Germline CDR1 reads SNHLY; CDR2 reads FYNNEI. A word on this clone: Antigen: not known.

Profiling relied on immunoSEQ multiplex PCR, and the TCRdb table lists in-frame clones only, not all of them. Among roughly 170,000 clones listed, under 95% were seen once. Sequenced here: peripheral blood, sampled 28 days after the second AZD1222 dose. The chain is built from TRBV2 and TRBJ2-3; no reliable D call. The TCR was taken from an adult who received the AZD1222 COVID-19 vaccine. CDR3 region: CASSTQDTQYF. In nucleotides, the CDR3 is TGTGCCAGCAGTACCCAGGATACGCAGTATTTT.